Detailed here is one T cell receptor beta chain. The antigen is unknown. Sequenced by immunoSEQ multiplex PCR; TCRdb stores in-frame clones only, minus some. The sample yields around 30,000 clones, nearly 90% seen once. This specimen comes from a study of a mutant IDH1 vaccine in newly diagnosed glioma. This CDR3 region has 16 residues. Germline V gene data show CDR1 as WNHNN and CDR2 as SYGVQD (reference sequence). Trimming pared 2 bases from V and 9 bases from J, leaving 23 bases between. As for time point: week 11, during vaccination. Every vaccine dose comprised 300 ug of mutant IDH1 20-mer peptide plus topical imiquimod.

The V and J genes are TRBV10-1 and TRBJ2-7, with a possible D match to TRBD1 (6 bases). This sample comprised PBMCs, obtained from a glioma patient whose treatment included an IDH1 peptide vaccine. This TCR derives from a young man with glioma. The CDR3 reads CASSEPGSEVQGGQYF. CDR3 in DNA: TGCGCCAGCAGTGAGCCAGGCTCGGAGGTACAGGGCGGGCAGTACTTC.